This is a list of T cell receptor beta chains from one sample in a study of Graves' ophthalmopathy and Graves' hyperthyroidism. TCRdb re-derived calls from the multiplex PCR reads in MiXCR, one entry per CDR3 protein. The sample includes about 340,000 distinct CDR3 sequences, roughly 17% of them seen just once. Source material: peripheral blood. All receptors derive from an adult man with Graves' ophthalmopathy. The CDR3 runs from the conserved cysteine through the conserved F or W. The order of the fields is V gene, J gene, D gene, clone size, CDR3 protein, CDR3 DNA. The D gene is left open where the match is weak. Size tells how often a clone was seen (once, few, many) or the class of an expanded clone, and some rows leave it out.

TRBV2,TRBJ1-1,-,many,CAIGRGEEAFF,TGTGCCATTGGGCGGGGGGAGGAAGCTTTCTTT
TRBV2,TRBJ1-5,-,many,CASNRDTIGGSNQPQHF,TGTGCCAGCAATCGGGACACAATCGGGGGTAGCAATCAGCCCCAGCATTTT
TRBV11-2,TRBJ2-7,-,many,CASRRSGTAITYEQYF,TGTGCCAGCAGACGTTCCGGGACTGCAATCACCTACGAGCAGTACTTC
TRBV11-2,TRBJ2-5,-,many,CASSWGGQETQYF,TGTGCCAGCAGCTGGGGCGGGCAAGAGACCCAGTACTTC
TRBV24-1,TRBJ1-1,-,many,CATSDLDEAFF,TGTGCCACCAGTGATTTGGATGAAGCTTTCTTT
TRBV7-3,TRBJ2-2,TRBD1,many,CASSLILGTENTGELFF,TGTGCCAGCAGCTTAATACTCGGGACAGAGAACACCGGGGAGCTGTTTTTT
TRBV29-1,TRBJ1-5,-,many,CSVGAGAGQPQHF,TGCAGCGTTGGGGCAGGGGCAGGTCAGCCCCAGCATTTT
TRBV12-3/TRBV12-4,TRBJ2-2,-,-,CASREPGTGLTGELFF,TGTGCCAGCAGGGAACCGGGGACGGGCCTTACCGGGGAGCTGTTTTTT
TRBV5-1,TRBJ2-7,-,many,CASSRYREGYEQYF,TGCGCCAGCAGCCGCTACAGGGAAGGGTACGAGCAGTACTTC
TRBV4-3,TRBJ1-2,-,many,CASSPAGTAGQGYGYTF,TGCGCCAGCAGCCCAGCGGGGACCGCGGGCCAGGGCTATGGCTACACCTTC
TRBV2,TRBJ2-5,-,many,CASSLTTVSQETQYF,TGTGCCAGCAGTTTGACTACAGTTTCCCAAGAGACCCAGTACTTC
TRBV6-2/TRBV6-3,TRBJ2-2,TRBD1,-,CASSKDRVNTGELFF,TGTGCCAGCAGTAAGGACAGGGTGAACACCGGGGAGCTGTTTTTT
TRBV7-2,TRBJ2-5,TRBD2,many,CASTTSSGNQETQYF,TGTGCCAGCACCACAAGTAGCGGGAACCAAGAGACCCAGTACTTC
TRBV19,TRBJ2-2,TRBD1,few,CASRKGQRNTGELFF,TGTGCCAGTAGGAAGGGACAGAGGAACACCGGGGAGCTGTTTTTT
TRBV30,TRBJ1-1,-,-,CAWSGYKNTEAFF,TGTGCCTGGAGTGGCTACAAGAACACTGAAGCTTTCTTT
TRBV30,TRBJ1-2,-,-,CAWSVSGHGYTF,TGTGCCTGGAGTGTATCAGGCCACGGCTACACCTTC
TRBV3-1,TRBJ2-5,TRBD2,many,CASSRTSGRRGETQYF,TGTGCCAGCAGCCGCACTAGCGGGAGAAGGGGAGAGACCCAGTACTTC
TRBV6-1,TRBJ1-5,TRBD1,many,CASSETRGRGQPQHF,TGTGCCAGCAGTGAAACCAGGGGGCGCGGGCAGCCCCAGCATTTT
TRBV13,TRBJ2-2,-,many,CASNLRGTGELFF,TGTGCCAGCAACTTAAGGGGCACCGGGGAGCTGTTTTTT
TRBV5-1,TRBJ1-6,-,many,CASKNSLNSPLHF,TGCGCCAGCAAAAACAGCCTCAATTCACCCCTCCACTTT
TRBV6-2/TRBV6-3,TRBJ1-6,-,many,CASSFSLSGLSSYNSPLHF,TGTGCCAGCAGTTTCAGCTTATCAGGACTCAGCTCCTATAATTCACCCCTCCACTTT
TRBV7-6,TRBJ2-2,-,many,CASSLGLKGTGELFF,TGTGCCAGCAGCTTAGGACTCAAGGGCACCGGGGAGCTGTTTTTT
TRBV6-1,TRBJ2-7,TRBD2,-,CASRLAGAFYEQYF,TGTGCCAGCAGGCTAGCGGGGGCATTCTACGAGCAGTACTTC
TRBV29-1,TRBJ1-5,-,few,CSVGGTGGEPQHF,TGCAGCGTTGGGGGGACGGGGGGGGAGCCCCAGCATTTT
TRBV7-6,TRBJ2-5,TRBD2,-,CASSFGTSFGRETQYF,TGTGCCAGCAGCTTTGGGACTAGCTTCGGTCGAGAGACCCAGTACTTC
TRBV7-3,TRBJ1-2,TRBD1,many,CASSLGGRQGAYGYTF,TGTGCCAGCAGCTTAGGGGGGAGACAGGGGGCCTATGGCTACACCTTC
TRBV7-6,TRBJ1-3,-,many,CASSPGPRDPIYF,TGTGCCAGCAGCCCAGGGCCCAGAGATCCCATATATTTT
TRBV10-3,TRBJ1-1,-,many,CAIRGTLNTEAFF,TGTGCCATCAGGGGGACACTGAACACTGAAGCTTTCTTT
TRBV5-5,TRBJ1-1,-,many,CASNLEGSLILTEAFF,TGTGCCAGCAACCTGGAGGGCAGTTTGATTCTCACTGAAGCTTTCTTT
TRBV6-2/TRBV6-3,TRBJ1-6,-,many,CAIRLTENNSPLHF,TGTGCCATCCGCTTGACAGAGAATAATTCACCCCTCCACTTT
TRBV5-1,TRBJ1-3,TRBD1,many,CASSSGDSLSGNTIYF,TGCGCCAGCAGCTCTGGGGACAGCCTCTCTGGAAACACCATATATTTT
TRBV5-5,TRBJ2-7,-,many,CASSFLGRGPYEQYF,TGTGCCAGCAGCTTTTTGGGGCGGGGGCCCTACGAGCAGTACTTC
TRBV2,TRBJ1-2,-,many,CASSEYGGDYGYTF,TGTGCCAGCAGTGAATACGGCGGGGACTATGGCTACACCTTC
TRBV12-3/TRBV12-4,TRBJ2-5,TRBD1,many,CASSLALQGGRGLETQYF,TGTGCCAGCAGTTTAGCCTTACAGGGGGGCCGGGGCTTAGAGACCCAGTACTTC
TRBV29-1,TRBJ1-1,-,-,CSVELGRVGVNTEAFF,TGCAGCGTTGAGTTAGGCAGGGTAGGCGTGAACACTGAAGCTTTCTTT
TRBV9,TRBJ2-2,-,many,CASSVDPSNTGELFF,TGTGCCAGCAGCGTAGACCCCAGTAACACCGGGGAGCTGTTTTTT
TRBV13,TRBJ1-3,-,many,CASSYQTNGNTIYF,TGTGCCAGCAGCTACCAGACCAATGGAAACACCATATATTTT
TRBV19,TRBJ2-7,-,many,CASRPDGSSYEQYF,TGTGCCAGTAGACCGGACGGGAGCTCCTACGAGCAGTACTTC
TRBV6-1,TRBJ2-7,TRBD1,many,CASIHRGHEQYF,TGTGCCAGTATCCACAGGGGACACGAGCAGTACTTC
TRBV6-5,TRBJ1-1,TRBD1,many,CASSDSGTGFTEAFF,TGTGCCAGCAGCGACTCCGGGACAGGGTTTACTGAAGCTTTCTTT
TRBV7-9,TRBJ1-1,-,-,CASSSGDFNTEAFF,TGTGCCAGCAGCTCGGGGGACTTCAACACTGAAGCTTTCTTT
TRBV6-1,TRBJ2-4,-,many,CACQGGQNIQYF,TGTGCCTGTCAGGGGGGCCAAAACATTCAGTACTTC
TRBV12-3/TRBV12-4,TRBJ1-5,-,once,CASSLGGDSNQPQHF,TGTGCCAGCAGTTTAGGCGGAGATAGCAATCAGCCCCAGCATTTT
TRBV28,TRBJ1-2,-,many,CASSTQGPYGYTF,TGTGCCAGCAGTACCCAGGGCCCCTATGGCTACACCTTC
TRBV27,TRBJ2-5,-,many,CASSSGFRETQYF,TGTGCCAGCAGCTCAGGGTTTCGTGAGACCCAGTACTTC
TRBV12-3/TRBV12-4,TRBJ1-5,-,many,CASSFGESTVSNQPQHF,TGTGCCAGCAGTTTTGGGGAATCAACCGTAAGCAATCAGCCCCAGCATTTT
TRBV30,TRBJ1-2,TRBD1,many,CAWTRRAGGAYGYTF,TGTGCCTGGACCCGTAGGGCAGGGGGCGCATATGGCTACACCTTC
TRBV13,TRBJ2-7,TRBD2,many,CASSDRLAGGPSSYEQYF,TGTGCCAGCAGCGACCGACTAGCGGGAGGCCCGAGCTCCTACGAGCAGTACTTC
TRBV12-3/TRBV12-4,TRBJ1-1,-,-,CASRPTGKSTEAFF,TGTGCCAGCAGGCCCACAGGAAAGTCCACTGAAGCTTTCTTT
TRBV28,TRBJ1-6,TRBD1,-,CASSSWDRSNSPLHF,TGTGCCAGCAGTTCTTGGGACAGGAGTAATTCACCCCTCCACTTT
TRBV24-1,TRBJ2-2,TRBD1,many,CATSDLLPSGQDTTGELFF,TGTGCCACCAGTGATTTACTACCATCGGGACAGGACACCACCGGGGAGCTGTTTTTT